This TCR beta chain stems from a study of vaccination and CD4 T cells after COVID-19. About the research overall: Median time from COVID diagnosis to post-COVID sampling was approximately 3.5 months (35 to 161). Early (day 14) and late (days 161 to 241) post-vaccine samples came from a few convalescent patients. In culture, cells were exposed to overlapping spike peptides from SARS-CoV-2, HCoV-NL63, HCoV-OC43 and HCoV-229E.

Germline V lookup: CDR1 SGHVS, CDR2 FNYEAQ. V was clipped by 5 bases and J by 8 bases; unmatched bases: 4. This CDR3 has 12 amino acids. The study sequenced cultured CD4+ T cell DNA using the Oncomine TCR Beta short-read assay. Investigators isolated genomic DNA from cultured CD4+ T cells. A single record per CDR3 protein comes from TCRdb applying MiXCR to the PCR reads. The sample records under 20,000 distinct CDR3 sequences, 44% being singletons. Time point meaning: late sampling 161 to 241 days after vaccination in three convalescent patients. Treatment indicated: approximately nine-day PBMC culture with coronavirus spike peptide pools or control peptides (ViraFEST assay). Regarding this clonotype: Antigen specificity is unknown.

The chain has TRBV7-6 and TRBJ2-5; 8 positions agree with TRBD1. The input for sequencing was CD4+ T cells from blood, cultured in vitro, taken about 7 months after SARS-CoV-2 vaccination. The sequence came from a human donor who had recovered from COVID-19. The CDR3 DNA reads TGTGCCAGCAGCGCCGGACAGGGAACCCAGTACTTC. Its translation: CASSAGQGTQYF.